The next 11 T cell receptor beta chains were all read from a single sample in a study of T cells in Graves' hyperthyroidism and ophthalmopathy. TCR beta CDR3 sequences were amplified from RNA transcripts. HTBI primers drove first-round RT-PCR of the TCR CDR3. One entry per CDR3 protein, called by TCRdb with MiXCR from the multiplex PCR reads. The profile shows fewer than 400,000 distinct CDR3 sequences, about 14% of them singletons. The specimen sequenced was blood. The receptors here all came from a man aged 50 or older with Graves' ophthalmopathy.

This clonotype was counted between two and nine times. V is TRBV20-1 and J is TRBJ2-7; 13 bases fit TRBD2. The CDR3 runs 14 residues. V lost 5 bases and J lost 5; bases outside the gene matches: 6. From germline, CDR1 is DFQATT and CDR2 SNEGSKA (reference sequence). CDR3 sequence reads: CSAAGTSGINEQYF. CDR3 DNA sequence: TGCAGTGCTGCCGGGACTAGCGGGATCAACGAGCAGTACTTC.

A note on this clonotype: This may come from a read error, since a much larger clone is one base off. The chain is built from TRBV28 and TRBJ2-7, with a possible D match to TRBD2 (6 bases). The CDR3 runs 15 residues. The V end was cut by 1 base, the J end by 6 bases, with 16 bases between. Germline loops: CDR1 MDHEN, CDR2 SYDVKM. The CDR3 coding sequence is TGTGCCAGCAGTTTATCGCGGACTAACGGGAGCGAGCAGTACTTC. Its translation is CASSLSRTNGSEQYF.

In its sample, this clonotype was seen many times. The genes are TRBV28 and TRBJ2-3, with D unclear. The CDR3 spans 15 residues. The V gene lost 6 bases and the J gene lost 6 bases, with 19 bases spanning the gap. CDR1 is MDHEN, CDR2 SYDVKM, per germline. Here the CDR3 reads CASSSLGSSRDTQYF. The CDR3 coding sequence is TGTGCCAGCAGCTCCCTGGGCTCCTCTCGGGATACGCAGTATTTT.

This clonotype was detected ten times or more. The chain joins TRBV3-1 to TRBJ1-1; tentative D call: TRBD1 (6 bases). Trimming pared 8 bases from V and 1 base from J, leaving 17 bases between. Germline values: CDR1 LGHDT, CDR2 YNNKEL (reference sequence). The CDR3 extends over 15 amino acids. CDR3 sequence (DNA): TGTGCCAGCCAAAACGACGGGACATGGAACACTGAAGCTTTCTTT. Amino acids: CASQNDGTWNTEAFF.

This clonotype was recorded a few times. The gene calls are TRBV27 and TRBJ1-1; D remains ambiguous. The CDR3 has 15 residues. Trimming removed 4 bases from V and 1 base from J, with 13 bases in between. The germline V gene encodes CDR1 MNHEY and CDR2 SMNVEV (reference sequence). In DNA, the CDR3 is TGTGCCAGCAGTTACGAAGGGCAGGCGAACACTGAAGCTTTCTTT. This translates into CASSYEGQANTEAFF.

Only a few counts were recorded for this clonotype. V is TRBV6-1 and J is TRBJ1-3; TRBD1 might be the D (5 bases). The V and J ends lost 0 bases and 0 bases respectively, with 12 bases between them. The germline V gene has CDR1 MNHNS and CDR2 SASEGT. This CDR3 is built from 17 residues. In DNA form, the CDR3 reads TGTGCCAGCAGTGAAGCCGGCAACAGGAACTCTGGAAACACCATATATTTT. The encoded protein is CASSEAGNRNSGNTIYF.

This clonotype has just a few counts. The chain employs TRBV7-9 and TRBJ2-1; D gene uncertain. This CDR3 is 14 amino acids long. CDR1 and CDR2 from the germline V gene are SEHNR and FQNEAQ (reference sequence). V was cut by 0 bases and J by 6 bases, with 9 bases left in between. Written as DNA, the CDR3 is TGTGCCAGCAGCTTAGCGTACGGAAGCAATGAGCAGTTCTTC. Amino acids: CASSLAYGSNEQFF.

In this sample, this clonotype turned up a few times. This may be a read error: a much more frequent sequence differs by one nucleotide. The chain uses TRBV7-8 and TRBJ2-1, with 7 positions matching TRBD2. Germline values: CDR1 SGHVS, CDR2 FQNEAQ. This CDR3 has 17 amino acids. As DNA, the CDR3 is TGTGCCGGCAGCCCGACTCGCCGGGAGGTTAGGTACAATGAGCAGTTCTTC. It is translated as CAGSPTRREVRYNEQFF.

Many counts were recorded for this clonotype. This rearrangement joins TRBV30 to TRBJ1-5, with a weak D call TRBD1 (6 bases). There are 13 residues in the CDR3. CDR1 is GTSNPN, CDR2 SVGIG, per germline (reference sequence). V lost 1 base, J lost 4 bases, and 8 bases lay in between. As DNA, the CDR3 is TGTGCCTGGAGTGGACAGGAAAATCAGCCCCAGCATTTT. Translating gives CAWSGQENQPQHF.

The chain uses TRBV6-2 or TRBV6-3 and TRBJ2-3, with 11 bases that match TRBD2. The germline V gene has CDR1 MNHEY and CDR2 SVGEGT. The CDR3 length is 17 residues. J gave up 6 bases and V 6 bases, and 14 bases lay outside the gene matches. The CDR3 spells CASRPLGLAGGFDTQYF. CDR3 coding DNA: TGTGCCAGCAGGCCCCTGGGATTAGCGGGAGGGTTTGATACGCAGTATTTT.

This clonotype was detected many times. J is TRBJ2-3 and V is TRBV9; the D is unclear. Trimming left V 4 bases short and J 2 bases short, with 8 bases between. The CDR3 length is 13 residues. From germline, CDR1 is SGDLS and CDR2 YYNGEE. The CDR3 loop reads CASSTRVTDTQYF. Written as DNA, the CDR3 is TGTGCCAGCAGCACCCGCGTCACAGATACGCAGTATTTT.